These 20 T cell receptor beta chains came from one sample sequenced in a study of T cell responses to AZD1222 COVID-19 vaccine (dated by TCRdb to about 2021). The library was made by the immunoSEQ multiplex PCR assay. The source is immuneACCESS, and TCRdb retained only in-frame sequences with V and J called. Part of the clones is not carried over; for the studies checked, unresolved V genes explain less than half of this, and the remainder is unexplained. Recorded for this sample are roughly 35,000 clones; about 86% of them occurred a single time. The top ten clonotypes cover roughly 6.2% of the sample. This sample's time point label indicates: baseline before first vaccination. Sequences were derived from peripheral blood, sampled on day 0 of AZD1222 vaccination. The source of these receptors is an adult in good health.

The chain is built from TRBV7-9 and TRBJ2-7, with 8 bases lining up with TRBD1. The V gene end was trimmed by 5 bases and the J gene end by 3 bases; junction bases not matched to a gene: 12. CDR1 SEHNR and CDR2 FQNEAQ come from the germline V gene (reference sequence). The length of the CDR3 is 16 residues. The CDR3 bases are TGTGCCAGCAGCCCCATGACAGGGGCGGCTTTCTACGAGCAGTACTTC. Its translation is CASSPMTGAAFYEQYF.

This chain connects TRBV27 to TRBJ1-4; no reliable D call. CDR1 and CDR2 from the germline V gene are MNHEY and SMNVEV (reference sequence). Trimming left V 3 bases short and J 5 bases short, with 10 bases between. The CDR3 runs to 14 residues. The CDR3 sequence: CASSFLAGNEKLFF. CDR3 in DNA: TGTGCCAGCAGTTTCCTCGCCGGGAATGAAAAACTGTTTTTT.

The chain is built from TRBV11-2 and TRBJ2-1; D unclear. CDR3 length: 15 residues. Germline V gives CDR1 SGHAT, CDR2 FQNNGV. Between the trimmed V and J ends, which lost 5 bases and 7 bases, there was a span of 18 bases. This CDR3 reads CASSPQRNPGNEQFF. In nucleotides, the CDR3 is TGTGCCAGCAGCCCCCAACGCAATCCCGGGAATGAGCAGTTCTTC.

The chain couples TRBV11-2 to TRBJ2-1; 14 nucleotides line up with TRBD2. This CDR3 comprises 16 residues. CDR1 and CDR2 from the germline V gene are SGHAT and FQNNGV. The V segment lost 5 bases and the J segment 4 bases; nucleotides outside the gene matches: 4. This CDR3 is CASSRLAGGPYNEQFF. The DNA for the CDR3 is TGTGCCAGCAGCCGACTAGCGGGGGGGCCGTACAATGAGCAGTTCTTC.

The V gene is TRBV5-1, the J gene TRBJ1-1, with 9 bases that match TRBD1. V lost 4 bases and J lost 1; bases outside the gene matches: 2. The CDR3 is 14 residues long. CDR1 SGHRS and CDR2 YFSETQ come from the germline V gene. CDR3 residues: CASSTGQGNTEAFF. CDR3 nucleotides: TGCGCCAGCAGCACGGGACAGGGGAACACTGAAGCTTTCTTT.

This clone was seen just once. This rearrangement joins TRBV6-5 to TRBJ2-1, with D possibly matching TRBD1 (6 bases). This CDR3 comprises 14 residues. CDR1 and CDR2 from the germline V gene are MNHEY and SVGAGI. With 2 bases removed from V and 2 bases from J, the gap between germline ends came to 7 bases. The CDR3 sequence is CASSYGQTYNEQFF. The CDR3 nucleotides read TGTGCCAGCAGTTACGGACAGACCTACAATGAGCAGTTCTTC.

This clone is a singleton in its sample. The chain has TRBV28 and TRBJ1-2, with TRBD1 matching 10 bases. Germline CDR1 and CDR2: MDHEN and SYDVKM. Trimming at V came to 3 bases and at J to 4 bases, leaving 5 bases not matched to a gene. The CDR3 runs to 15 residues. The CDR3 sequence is CASSFRDRGAYGYTF. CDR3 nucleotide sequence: TGTGCCAGCAGTTTTCGGGACAGGGGCGCCTATGGCTACACCTTC.

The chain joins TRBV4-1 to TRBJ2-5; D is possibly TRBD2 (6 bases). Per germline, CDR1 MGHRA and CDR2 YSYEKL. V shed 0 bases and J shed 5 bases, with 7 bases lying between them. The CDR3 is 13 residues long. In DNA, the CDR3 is TGCGCCAGCAGCCAAGAGGGGGGTGAGACCCAGTACTTC. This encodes CASSQEGGETQYF.

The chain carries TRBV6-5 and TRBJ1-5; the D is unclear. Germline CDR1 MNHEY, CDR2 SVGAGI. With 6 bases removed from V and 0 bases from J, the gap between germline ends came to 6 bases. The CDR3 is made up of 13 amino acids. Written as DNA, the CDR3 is TGTGCCAGCAGCCAAAATAGCAATCAGCCCCAGCATTTT. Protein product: CASSQNSNQPQHF.

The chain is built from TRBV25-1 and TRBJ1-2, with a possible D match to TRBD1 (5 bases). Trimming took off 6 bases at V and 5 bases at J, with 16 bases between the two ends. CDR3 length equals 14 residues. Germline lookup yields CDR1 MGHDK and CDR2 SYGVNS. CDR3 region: CASRFPGEEYGYTF. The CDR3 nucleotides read TGTGCCAGCAGGTTTCCGGGGGAAGAATATGGCTACACCTTC.

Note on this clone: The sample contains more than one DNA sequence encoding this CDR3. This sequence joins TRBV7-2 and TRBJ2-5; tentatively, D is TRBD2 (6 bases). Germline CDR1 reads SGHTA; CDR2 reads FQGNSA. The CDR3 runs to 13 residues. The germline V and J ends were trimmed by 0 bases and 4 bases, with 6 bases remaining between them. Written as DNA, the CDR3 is TGTGCCAGCAGCTTAGCGGGGGGAGAGACCCAGTACTTC. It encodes CASSLAGGETQYF.

In DNA form, the CDR3 reads TGTGCCAGCAGCTTCGAGGGGAAAGGTTTAGGTGGCTACACCTTC. Protein sequence: CASSFEGKGLGGYTF. This chain connects TRBV5-5 to TRBJ1-2; maybe TRBD1 (5 bases). There are 15 residues in the CDR3. Trimming cost V 2 bases and J 7 bases, with 18 bases left between them. CDR1 SGHKS and CDR2 YYEKEE come from the germline V gene (reference sequence).

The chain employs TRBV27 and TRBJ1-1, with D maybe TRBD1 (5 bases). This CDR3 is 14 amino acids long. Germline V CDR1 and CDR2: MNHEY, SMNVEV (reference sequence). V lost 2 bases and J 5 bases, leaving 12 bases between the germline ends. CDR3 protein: CASSLEGKRTEAFF. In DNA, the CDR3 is TGTGCCAGCAGTTTAGAGGGGAAGAGGACTGAAGCTTTCTTT.

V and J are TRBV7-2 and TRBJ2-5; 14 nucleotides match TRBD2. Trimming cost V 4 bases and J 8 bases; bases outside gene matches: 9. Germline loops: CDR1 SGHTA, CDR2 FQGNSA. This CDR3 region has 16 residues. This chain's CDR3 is CASSSGLAGGRRTQYF. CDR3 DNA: TGTGCCAGCAGCTCCGGACTAGCGGGGGGCCGCCGAACCCAGTACTTC.

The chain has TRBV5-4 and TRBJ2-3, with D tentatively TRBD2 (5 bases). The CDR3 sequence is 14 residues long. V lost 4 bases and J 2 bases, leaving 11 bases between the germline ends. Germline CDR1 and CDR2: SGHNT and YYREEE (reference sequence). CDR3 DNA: TGTGCCAGCAGCCCGGACTGGTTCACAGATACGCAGTATTTT. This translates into CASSPDWFTDTQYF.

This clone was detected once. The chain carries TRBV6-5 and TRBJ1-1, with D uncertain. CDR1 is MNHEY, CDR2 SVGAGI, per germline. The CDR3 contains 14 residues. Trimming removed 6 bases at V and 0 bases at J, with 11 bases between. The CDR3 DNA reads TGTGCCAGCAGAAGGAGGGAAGTGAACACTGAAGCTTTCTTT. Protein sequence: CASRRREVNTEAFF.

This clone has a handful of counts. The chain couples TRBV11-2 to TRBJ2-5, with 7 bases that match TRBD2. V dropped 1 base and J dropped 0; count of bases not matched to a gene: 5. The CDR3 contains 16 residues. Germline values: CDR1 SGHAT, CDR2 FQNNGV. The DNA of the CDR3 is TGTGCCAGCAGCTTAGCCAGCGGGGAGTACCAAGAGACCCAGTACTTC. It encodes CASSLASGEYQETQYF.

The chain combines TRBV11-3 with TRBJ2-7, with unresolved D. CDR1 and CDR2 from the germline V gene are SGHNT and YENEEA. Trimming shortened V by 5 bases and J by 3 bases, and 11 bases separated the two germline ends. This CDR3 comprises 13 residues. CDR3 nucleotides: TGTGCCAGCAGCCGTGACATGAACTACGAGCAGTACTTC. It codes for CASSRDMNYEQYF.

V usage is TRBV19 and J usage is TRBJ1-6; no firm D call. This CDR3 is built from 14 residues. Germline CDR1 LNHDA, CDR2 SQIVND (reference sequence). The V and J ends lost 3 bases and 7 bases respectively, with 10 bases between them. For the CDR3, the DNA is TGTGCCAGTAGTATCAGACACACCAATTCACCCCTCCACTTT. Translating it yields CASSIRHTNSPLHF.

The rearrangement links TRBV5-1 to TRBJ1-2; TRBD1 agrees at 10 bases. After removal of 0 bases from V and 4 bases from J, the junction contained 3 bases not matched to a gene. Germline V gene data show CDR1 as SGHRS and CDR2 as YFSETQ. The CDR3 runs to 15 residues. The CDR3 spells CASSLGQGAFYGYTF. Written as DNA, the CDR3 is TGCGCCAGCAGCTTGGGACAGGGGGCTTTCTATGGCTACACCTTC. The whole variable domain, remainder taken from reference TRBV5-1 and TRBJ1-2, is KAGVTQTPRYLIKTRGQQVTLSCSPISGHRSVSWYQQTPGQGLQFLFEYFSETQRNKGNFPGRFSGRQFSNSRSEMNVSTLELGDSALYLCASSLGQGAFYGYTFGSGTRLTVV.